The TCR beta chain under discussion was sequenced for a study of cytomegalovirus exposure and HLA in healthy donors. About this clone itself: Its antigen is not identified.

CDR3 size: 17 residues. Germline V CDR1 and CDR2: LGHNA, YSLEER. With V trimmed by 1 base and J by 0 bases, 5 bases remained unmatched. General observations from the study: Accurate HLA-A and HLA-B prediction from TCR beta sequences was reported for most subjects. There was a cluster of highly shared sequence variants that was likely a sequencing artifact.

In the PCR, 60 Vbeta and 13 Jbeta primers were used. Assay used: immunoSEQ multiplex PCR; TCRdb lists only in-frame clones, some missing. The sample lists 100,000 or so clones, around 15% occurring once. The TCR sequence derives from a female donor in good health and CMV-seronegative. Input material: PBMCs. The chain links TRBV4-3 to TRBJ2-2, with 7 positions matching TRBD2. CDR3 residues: CASSQGVLAANTGELFF. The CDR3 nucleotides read TGCGCCAGCAGCCAAGGGGTGCTAGCGGCGAACACCGGGGAGCTGTTTTTT.